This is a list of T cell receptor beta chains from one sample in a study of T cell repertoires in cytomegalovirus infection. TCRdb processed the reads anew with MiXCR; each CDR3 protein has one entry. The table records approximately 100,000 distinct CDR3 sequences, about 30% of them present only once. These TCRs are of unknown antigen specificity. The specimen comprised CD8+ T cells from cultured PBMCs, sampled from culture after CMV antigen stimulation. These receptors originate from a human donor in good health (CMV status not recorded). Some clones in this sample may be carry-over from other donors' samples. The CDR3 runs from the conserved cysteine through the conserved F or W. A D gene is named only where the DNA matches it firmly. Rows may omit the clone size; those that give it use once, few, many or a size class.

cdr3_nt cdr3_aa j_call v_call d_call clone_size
TGTGCCAGCAGTGAATTGGTACCTAGCCGCTTCAAAGAGACCCAGTACTTC CASSELVPSRFKETQYF TRBJ2-5 TRBV2 NA NA
TGTGCCAGCAGCCCTCCTGACTCTAGCGGCCCCCAGTACTTC CASSPPDSSGPQYF TRBJ2-5 TRBV7-9 TRBD2 NA
TGCAGTGCTGCCCCGGGGCGAAAAACAAGAGAAGCTTTCTTT CSAAPGRKTREAFF TRBJ1-1 TRBV20-1 NA once
TGTGCCAGCAGGAATCGCTATGGCTACACCTTC CASRNRYGYTF TRBJ1-2 TRBV27 NA NA
TGTGCCAGCATAGCGGGGGGCTACGAGCAGTACTTC CASIAGGYEQYF TRBJ2-7 TRBV6-1 TRBD2 NA
TGCAGCGTTGTCGTGACTAGCGGGGGTTACGAGCAGTACTTC CSVVVTSGGYEQYF TRBJ2-7 TRBV29-1 TRBD2 NA
TGTGCTAGTGGTTTGGCCAGTTCAGGACTAGAGGCGCAGTATTTT CASGLASSGLEAQYF TRBJ2-3 TRBV12-5 TRBD2 few
TGTGCCAGCAGTTTCTTCGCAGGGGGAACAGATACGCAGTATTTT CASSFFAGGTDTQYF TRBJ2-3 TRBV28 TRBD1 NA
TGTGCCAGCAGCTGGACAGGAGGGCATTCCAATCAGCCCCAGCATTTT CASSWTGGHSNQPQHF TRBJ1-5 TRBV7-8 TRBD1 many
TGTGCCAGCAGCTTAGACGGGGGCCGCACAGATACGCAGTATTTT CASSLDGGRTDTQYF TRBJ2-3 TRBV7-6 NA few
TGTGCCAGCAGTTTACAGTTTAGTGCTAGCGGGGGCCTGAACACCGGGGAGCTGTTTTTT CASSLQFSASGGLNTGELFF TRBJ2-2 TRBV27 TRBD2 NA
TGTGCCAGCAGACCCGGCCTCAACTCCTACAATGAGCAGTTCTTC CASRPGLNSYNEQFF TRBJ2-1 TRBV6-5 NA NA
TGCGCCAGCAGCCAAGCCGGAGCAAGGTCGGGGCCTCACAATGAGCAGTTCTTC CASSQAGARSGPHNEQFF TRBJ2-1 TRBV4-1 NA NA
TGTGCCAGCAGCGTAGGGAGTCGGGGCACTGAAGCTTTCTTT CASSVGSRGTEAFF TRBJ1-1 TRBV9 NA many
TGTGCCAGCAGTTACGGGGGGAACGAGCAGTACTTC CASSYGGNEQYF TRBJ2-7 TRBV6-6 NA NA
TGCGCCAGCAGCCACGGACAGGGGGGCTCCTACAATGAGCAGTTCTTC CASSHGQGGSYNEQFF TRBJ2-1 TRBV4-1 TRBD1 many
TGTGCCAGCAGCTCACCCCTAATGCCCGGGCCCCGCGGGGAGCTGTTTTTT CASSSPLMPGPRGELFF TRBJ2-2 TRBV7-6 NA few
TGTGCCAGCACTCTATCGGCTGCACTGAACACTGAAGCTTTCTTT CASTLSAALNTEAFF TRBJ1-1 TRBV2 NA few
TGTGCCACCAGCAGAGATCGGGGCACTGAAGCTTTCTTT CATSRDRGTEAFF TRBJ1-1 TRBV15 NA NA
TGTGCCAGCAGTTCAGGAGGGGGGTACTACAATGAGCAGTTCTTC CASSSGGGYYNEQFF TRBJ2-1 TRBV27 NA many
TGTGCCAGCAGCGTACGAGTCTCGGACACCCTGGGGAATTCACCCCTCCACTTT CASSVRVSDTLGNSPLHF TRBJ1-6 TRBV9 NA many
TGTGCCAGCAGCCAAGGATGGGGGAACACTGAAGCTTTCTTT CASSQGWGNTEAFF TRBJ1-1 TRBV14 NA NA
TGTGCCAGCAGCCCCCAACTACGAGGAAACACCGGGGAGCTGTTTTTT CASSPQLRGNTGELFF TRBJ2-2 TRBV7-9 NA few
TGTGCCAGCAGCCAAGATAGAGGGTACGAGCAGTACTTC CASSQDRGYEQYF TRBJ2-7 TRBV4-1 NA few
TGTGCCAGCAGTTTCTATGAGGACAGGGGGTTCTATGGCTACACCTTC CASSFYEDRGFYGYTF TRBJ1-2 TRBV12-3/TRBV12-4 TRBD1 NA
TGTGCCAGCACCCCCCGGACTAGCGGGGTCTACAATGAGCAGTTCTTC CASTPRTSGVYNEQFF TRBJ2-1 TRBV2 TRBD2 few
TGTGCCAGCAGCCCAGGGACAGGGGGCAATCAGCCCCAGCATTTT CASSPGTGGNQPQHF TRBJ1-5 TRBV7-3 TRBD1 NA
TGTGCCAGCAGTTTACAACAGGGGGACTATGGCTACACCTTC CASSLQQGDYGYTF TRBJ1-2 TRBV27 TRBD1 NA
TGTGCCAGTAGTGCTACAGACGACGGGGTGGATAGCAATCAGCCCCAGCATTTT CASSATDDGVDSNQPQHF TRBJ1-5 TRBV19 NA once
TGTGCCAGCAGCTTATTAGGCCCTAATTTAAAAGAGACCCAGTACTTC CASSLLGPNLKETQYF TRBJ2-5 TRBV7-2 NA many
TGTGCCAGCAGCTTAGTTTCGACAGCATACTCCTTC CASSLVSTAYSF TRBJ2-7 TRBV7-2 NA NA
TGTGCCAGCAGCCCCGAACTCAATGAAAAACTGTTTTTT CASSPELNEKLFF TRBJ1-4 TRBV5-4 NA NA
TGTGCCAGCAGCCCCCGGCCGGACACCAATCAGCCCCAGCATTTT CASSPRPDTNQPQHF TRBJ1-5 TRBV9 NA NA
TGCGCCAGCAGCTTGAGTCAGGGAGGAGGCTACACCTTC CASSLSQGGGYTF TRBJ1-2 TRBV5-1 NA NA
TGTGCCAGCAGCCTACTACGCACGCAAGAGACCCAGTACTTC CASSLLRTQETQYF TRBJ2-5 TRBV12-3/TRBV12-4 NA NA
TGCGCCAGCAGCCGGGGACAGGGCAACACTGAAGCTTTCTTT CASSRGQGNTEAFF TRBJ1-1 TRBV4-1 TRBD1 few
TGTGCCAGCAGTGAATTTGGACAGGGATCCGGGGAGCTGTTTTTT CASSEFGQGSGELFF TRBJ2-2 TRBV25-1 TRBD1 NA
TGTGCCAGCAGCTACTCCCCGGACAGGGAAGAGGCTTTCTTT CASSYSPDREEAFF TRBJ1-1 TRBV7-8 TRBD1 many
TGTGCCAGCAGCCCACCCGTTTACGAGCAGTACTTC CASSPPVYEQYF TRBJ2-7 TRBV7-8 NA many
TGTGCCAGCAGCTTAGGAGTCCAAGAGACCCAGTACTTC CASSLGVQETQYF TRBJ2-5 TRBV7-8 NA many
TGTGCCACCAGCAGAGTAAGAGGACAGGCTGGACTTGAAGCTTTCTTT CATSRVRGQAGLEAFF TRBJ1-1 TRBV15 TRBD1 NA
TGTCCCCAACCGGGACTAGCGGGAGATACGCAGTATTTT CPQPGLAGDTQYF TRBJ2-3 TRBV27 TRBD2 few
TGTGCCACCAGCTTGGACAGGGGGCTCAATCAGCCCCAGCATTTT CATSLDRGLNQPQHF TRBJ1-5 TRBV15 TRBD1 NA
TGCGCCAGCAGCCAAGTCCTCAGGGGGAATGAAAAACTGTTTTTT CASSQVLRGNEKLFF TRBJ1-4 TRBV4-1 TRBD1 NA
TGTGCCACCAGTGATACGGGACTAGCGGGAGACACCGGGGAGCTGTTTTTT CATSDTGLAGDTGELFF TRBJ2-2 TRBV24-1 TRBD2 NA
TGTGCCAGCAGCCCACGGGGGGGGGGCTACAATGAGCAGTTCTTC CASSPRGGGYNEQFF TRBJ2-1 TRBV12-3/TRBV12-4 TRBD2 few
TGTGCCAGCAGGTTTGGCCCTAGTCCCCTCCACTTT CASRFGPSPLHF TRBJ1-6 TRBV6-1 NA NA
TGCGCCAGCAGCCAAGACAACAGGGTGGAGACCCAGTACTTC CASSQDNRVETQYF TRBJ2-5 TRBV4-1 NA few
TGTGCCAGCTCACCACCGGGGACCGACACAGATACGCAGTATTTT CASSPPGTDTDTQYF TRBJ2-3 TRBV18 NA NA
TGCAGTGCTCGAAACTGGGCGAACACCGGGGAGCTGTTTTTT CSARNWANTGELFF TRBJ2-2 TRBV20-1 NA NA
TGTGCCAGCAGTCGCGACCTCTATGGCTACACCTTC CASSRDLYGYTF TRBJ1-2 TRBV27 NA NA
TGCGCCAGCAGCCAAGTTGGGGTAATCACTGAAGCTTTCTTT CASSQVGVITEAFF TRBJ1-1 TRBV4-1 NA few